A single sample gave rise to the 6 T cell receptor beta chains below, sequenced in a study of T cells in localized non-small cell lung cancer. Data came from immunoSEQ multiplex PCR; TCRdb stores just in-frame clones and leaves some out. The top ten hold about 15% of the sample, which has around 48,000 clones, 60% to 80% seen once. The starting material was peripheral blood, obtained before any cancer treatment. The receptors were gathered from a man between 40 and 70 years old with stage I squamous cell lung carcinoma.

The rearrangement uses TRBV2 and TRBJ1-2; weak D call: TRBD1 (6 bases). This CDR3 contains 13 residues. In germline, CDR1 is SNHLY, CDR2 FYNNEI. V lost 9 bases, J lost 2 bases, and 13 bases lay in between. CDR3 loop: CASTRTENYGYTF. DNA for the CDR3: TGTGCCAGTACCCGGACAGAGAACTATGGCTACACCTTC.

The rearrangement joins TRBV2 to TRBJ1-2; 9 bases match TRBD1. The J segment lost 6 bases and the V segment lost 6 bases, leaving 11 bases of the junction unmatched. In germline, CDR1 is SNHLY, CDR2 FYNNEI. The CDR3 spans 15 residues. The CDR3 reads CASSRDRAREDGYTF. In DNA, the CDR3 is TGTGCCAGCAGCAGGGACAGGGCCAGAGAAGATGGCTACACCTTC.

The rearrangement uses TRBV11-2 and TRBJ1-4, with D possibly TRBD1 on 5 matching bases. The CDR3 extends over 15 amino acids. Germline loops: CDR1 SGHAT, CDR2 FQNNGV. Trimming stripped 5 bases from V and 8 bases from J, with 18 bases between. In DNA, the CDR3 is TGTGCCAGCAGCCCGCGGGGCAGGAGGGCCGAAAAACTGTTTTTT. It codes for CASSPRGRRAEKLFF.

The chain uses TRBV19 and TRBJ2-2; 8 bases map to TRBD2. Trimming at V came to 5 bases and at J to 5 bases, leaving 4 bases not matched to a gene. Looked up from germline, CDR1 is LNHDA and CDR2 is SQIVND (reference sequence). The CDR3 has 14 amino acids. The CDR3 protein is CASSWREVTGELFF. The CDR3 region has the DNA TGTGCCAGTAGTTGGCGGGAGGTAACCGGGGAGCTGTTTTTT.

The chain uses TRBV7-8 and TRBJ2-5, with D perhaps given as TRBD1 or TRBD2 (5 bases each). The germline V gene encodes CDR1 SGHVS and CDR2 FQNEAQ. V was shortened by 5 bases and J by 2 bases, with 12 bases between the two germline ends. The CDR3 contains 14 residues. The CDR3 here is CASSLWGRQETQYF. The CDR3, as DNA: TGTGCCAGCAGCCTCTGGGGACGTCAAGAGACCCAGTACTTC.

CDR3 amino acids: CASSLSARGPGGSPLHF. The CDR3 bases are TGTGCCAGCAGTTTATCGGCCCGGGGGCCAGGGGGCTCACCCCTCCACTTT. V gene TRBV27 combines with J gene TRBJ1-6, with 8 positions matching TRBD1. V shed 0 bases, J shed 10 bases, and the junction held 11 bases outside the gene matches. Germline CDR1 is MNHEY and CDR2 is SMNVEV (reference sequence). CDR3 length equals 17 residues.